This T cell receptor (beta chain) was observed in a study of T-cell memory formation after mild COVID-19. In its sample, this clonotype was seen a few times. The antigen is unknown. Per germline, CDR1 KGHSH and CDR2 LQKENI. The CDR3 length is 16 residues. J gave up 0 bases and V 6 bases, and 5 bases lay outside the gene matches. General observations from the study: Some responding clones appeared in pre-infection memory, suggesting cross-reactive memory joined.

A single record per CDR3 protein comes from TCRdb applying MiXCR to the 5' RACE reads. The sample has under 450,000 distinct CDR3 sequences; 20% to 25% are singletons. The rearrangement joins TRBV18 to TRBJ2-6, with 7 nucleotides matching TRBD2. Material for sequencing was PBMCs or a T cell subset sorted from them (not recorded which). The sequence derives from a man aged 18 to 29 who had mild COVID-19 (a few samples of this study predate the infection). Cell type and time point are not known. This CDR3 reads CASSGGTHSGANVLTF. CDR3 bases: TGTGCCAGCTCCGGGGGGACCCACTCTGGGGCCAACGTCCTGACTTTC. Combining the CDR3 with reference TRBV18 and TRBJ2-6 gives the whole variable domain NAGVMQNPRHLVRRRGQEARLRCSPMKGHSHVYWYRQLPEEGLKFMVYLQKENIIDESGMPKERFSAEFPKEGPSILRIQQVVRGDSAAYFCASSGGTHSGANVLTFGAGSRLTVL.